These 27 T cell receptor beta chains were all obtained from the same sample, sequenced in a study of blood T cell repertoires in COVID-19 (dated by TCRdb to about 2020). Library prep was done by the immunoSEQ multiplex PCR assay. The immuneACCESS repertoire file appears here via TCRdb, limited to in-frame rearrangements. These files lack a portion of the clones; in checked studies, under half of the deficit traces to unresolved V genes, and the cause of the others is not known. In this sample the table shows around 55,000 clones, roughly 85% of which occur a single time. The leading ten clones occupy roughly 5.9% of the sample. The sample consisted of peripheral blood. The receptor set was obtained from a human donor in a cohort sampled during active or convalescent COVID-19.

V gene TRBV11-3 combines with J gene TRBJ2-7; 8 bases are a match to TRBD1. This CDR3 contains 13 residues. The germline CDR1 and CDR2 sequences are SGHNT and YENEEA. The V and J ends lost 4 bases and 3 bases, in that order; junction bases with no gene match: 2. The DNA of the CDR3 is TGTGCCAGCAGCTACACAGGGGGCTACGAGCAGTACTTC. Its protein is CASSYTGGYEQYF.

The chain is built from TRBV7-8 and TRBJ2-1, with 8 bases aligning to TRBD1. The germline V gene has CDR1 SGHVS and CDR2 FQNEAQ. Germline trimming cut 1 base from V and 4 bases from J; bases unmatched to any gene: 3. The CDR3 is 15 amino acids. CDR3 sequence (DNA): TGTGCCAGCAGCTTAGAGACAGGGGTGTACAATGAGCAGTTCTTC. Translation gives CASSLETGVYNEQFF.

The chain joins TRBV2 to TRBJ1-2; tentatively, D is TRBD1 (6 bases). The CDR3 covers 12 residues. Looked up from germline, CDR1 is SNHLY and CDR2 is FYNNEI. Trimming took 4 bases from V and 4 from J, leaving 7 bases between them. CDR3 nucleotide sequence: TGTGCCAGCAGTGGACAGGCCTATGGCTACACCTTC. This gives the protein CASSGQAYGYTF.

The chain recombines TRBV7-2 with TRBJ2-5; 8 nucleotides agree with TRBD1. The CDR3 is 16 residues long. Germline CDR1 and CDR2: SGHTA and FQGNSA. With V trimmed by 0 bases and J by 5 bases, 8 bases remained unmatched. Here the CDR3 reads CASSLAPRGLGETQYF. DNA of the CDR3: TGTGCCAGCAGCTTAGCCCCCAGGGGGCTGGGTGAGACCCAGTACTTC. Looking up the rest from reference TRBV7-2 and TRBJ2-5 gives the full variable domain: GAGVSQSPSNKVTEKGKDVELRCDPISGHTALYWYRQSLGQGLEFLIYFQGNSAPDKSGLPSDRFSAERTGGSVSTLTIQRTQQEDSAVYLCASSLAPRGLGETQYFGPGTRLLVL.

The chain has TRBV18 and TRBJ1-5, with D perhaps matching TRBD1 (5 bases). The ends were cut back, 6 bases at V and 2 bases at J, with 14 bases in the middle. Per the germline V gene, CDR1 is KGHSH and CDR2 is LQKENI. CDR3 length: 15 amino acids. Here the CDR3 reads CASSLSRGGNQPQHF. The CDR3 DNA reads TGTGCCAGCTCCCTTTCCCGGGGGGGCAATCAGCCCCAGCATTTT.

This clone was found many times. The V gene is TRBV13, the J gene TRBJ2-2; TRBD1 is a possible D gene (6 bases). The V gene's germline CDR1 is PRHDT and CDR2 FYEKMQ (reference sequence). V lost 5 bases, J lost 1 base, and 14 bases lay in between. The CDR3 is 16 amino acids. The CDR3 loop is CASSNRGFENTGELFF. The CDR3 DNA is TGTGCCAGCAGCAATAGGGGGTTTGAGAACACCGGGGAGCTGTTTTTT. Drawing the rest from reference TRBV13 and TRBJ2-2, the complete variable domain is AAGVIQSPRHLIKEKRETATLKCYPIPRHDTVYWYQQGPGQDPQFLISFYEKMQSDKGSIPDRFSAQQFSDYHSELNMSSLELGDSALYFCASSNRGFENTGELFFGEGSRLTVL.

V gene TRBV7-2 combines with J gene TRBJ2-7; 9 bases agree with TRBD1. V gave up 5 bases and J gave up 4 bases; unmatched junction bases: 9. The CDR3 is made up of 15 amino acids. The germline V gene has CDR1 SGHTA and CDR2 FQGNSA. The CDR3 loop is CASSKDRGLGYEQYF. CDR3 nucleotide sequence: TGTGCCAGCAGCAAGGACAGGGGTTTAGGGTACGAGCAGTACTTC.

This chain uses TRBV5-1 with TRBJ2-5; D not resolved. The CDR3 contains 15 residues. Germline V gene data show CDR1 as SGHRS and CDR2 as YFSETQ. The V gene lost 1 base and the J gene lost 5 bases, with 15 bases spanning the gap. The CDR3, as DNA: TGCGCCAGCAGCTTGTCTAGTCCCATCACGGAGACCCAGTACTTC. It codes for CASSLSSPITETQYF.

This clone has more than one count but fewer than ten. The V call is TRBV6-5, the J call TRBJ2-5; 8 positions match TRBD2. CDR1 and CDR2 from the germline V gene are MNHEY and SVGAGI. This CDR3 is built from 15 residues. Trimming removed 10 bases from V and 3 bases from J; junction bases left unmatched: 13. DNA for the CDR3: TGTGCCACCCGACCAGCGGGGGCCCACGAAGAGACCCAGTACTTC. Protein product: CATRPAGAHEETQYF.

The V and J genes are TRBV3-1 (or the pseudogene TRBV3-2) and TRBJ1-1, with 9 positions matching TRBD1. The V segment lost 1 base and the J segment 6 bases; nucleotides outside the gene matches: 9. The CDR3 contains 16 residues. Germline CDR1 LGHDT, CDR2 YNNKEL (reference sequence). In DNA form, the CDR3 reads TGTGCCAGCAGCCAAGGGGAACAGGGGGCGCCCGCTGAAGCTTTCTTT. Translated: CASSQGEQGAPAEAFF.

The gene calls are TRBV18 and TRBJ1-2, with 10 bases fitting TRBD1. Germline-derived CDR1 and CDR2 are KGHSH and LQKENI. This CDR3 is built from 13 residues. With V trimmed by 6 bases and J by 7 bases, 5 bases remained unmatched. The CDR3 region is CASSPGTGAGYTF. CDR3 DNA sequence: TGTGCCAGCTCTCCCGGGACAGGGGCTGGCTACACCTTC.

The rearrangement uses TRBV3-1 (or the pseudogene TRBV3-2) and TRBJ2-7, with a possible D match to TRBD2 (6 bases). V lost 0 bases, J lost 5 bases, and 8 bases lay in between. The CDR3 extends over 13 amino acids. In germline, CDR1 is LGHDT, CDR2 YNNKEL (reference sequence). CDR3 loop: CASSQDWGDEQYF. CDR3 nucleotide sequence: TGTGCCAGCAGCCAAGATTGGGGGGACGAGCAGTACTTC.

This clone appeared a few times. The chain combines TRBV25-1 with TRBJ1-1, with D perhaps TRBD1 (5 bases). Looked up from germline, CDR1 is MGHDK and CDR2 is SYGVNS. This CDR3 has 15 amino acids. V was clipped by 3 bases and J by 2 bases, with 13 bases between them. Here the CDR3 reads CASSEQGGKNTEAFF. CDR3 nucleotides: TGTGCCAGCAGTGAGCAGGGAGGAAAAAACACTGAAGCTTTCTTT.

The rearrangement links TRBV6-5 to TRBJ2-7, with a tentative D call TRBD1 (6 bases). The CDR3 contains 14 residues. Germline-derived CDR1 and CDR2 are MNHEY and SVGAGI. Trimming removed 0 bases from V and 2 bases from J, with 8 bases in between. In nucleotides, the CDR3 is TGTGCCAGCAGTTACTCGGACAGAGCCTACGAGCAGTACTTC. As protein: CASSYSDRAYEQYF.

V gene TRBV6-2 or TRBV6-3 combines with J gene TRBJ1-2; 8 bases agree with TRBD1. Looked up from germline, CDR1 is MNHEY and CDR2 is SVGEGT. The CDR3 loop spans 14 amino acids. J lost 2 bases, V lost 6 bases, and 5 bases had no gene match. The CDR3 loop is CASSSGGVNYGYTF. The CDR3 DNA follows: TGTGCCAGCAGCTCAGGGGGCGTCAACTATGGCTACACCTTC.

The count of this clone is one. V is TRBV27 and J is TRBJ2-5; 13 bases match TRBD2. J lost 7 bases, V lost 6 bases, and 8 bases had no gene match. Germline V gene data show CDR1 as MNHEY and CDR2 as SMNVEV (reference sequence). The CDR3 runs to 15 residues. CDR3 sequence (DNA): TGTGCCAGCAGCGACCTCAGACTAGCGGGGGGGACCCAGTACTTC. Its translation is CASSDLRLAGGTQYF.

This chain joins TRBV11-3 and TRBJ2-1; a possible D gene is TRBD1 (6 bases). The CDR3 contains 13 residues. V was pared by 4 bases and J by 6 bases, with 10 bases between. Germline values: CDR1 SGHNT, CDR2 YENEEA. The CDR3 coding sequence is TGTGCCAGCAGCTCCTCCAGGGGCAATGAGCAGTTCTTC. It is translated as CASSSSRGNEQFF.

The CDR3 sequence: CASSIGTAKTQYF. As DNA, the CDR3 is TGTGCCAGCAGCATAGGGACAGCCAAGACCCAGTACTTC. The chain carries TRBV7-2 and TRBJ2-5, with 7 bases that match TRBD1. The CDR3 contains 13 residues. Germline V gene sequence: CDR1 SGHTA, CDR2 FQGNSA. With V trimmed by 5 bases and J by 6 bases, 6 bases remained unmatched.

This rearrangement joins TRBV10-3 to TRBJ1-2; no clear D gene. The CDR3 has 13 amino acids. V was shortened by 6 bases and J by 3 bases, with 11 bases between the two germline ends. Germline V gives CDR1 ENHRY, CDR2 SYGVKD. This chain's CDR3 is CAIRVSSDYGYTF. DNA for the CDR3: TGTGCCATCAGGGTCTCTTCAGACTATGGCTACACCTTC.

The table lists this clone with a count of one. This chain uses TRBV4-2 with TRBJ2-1, with 10 bases identical to TRBD1. This CDR3 is built from 15 residues. The V gene end was trimmed by 0 bases and the J gene end by 8 bases; junction bases not matched to a gene: 4. Germline CDR1 and CDR2: LGHNA and YNFKEQ. The CDR3 protein is CASSQDRQGADEQFF. Written as DNA, the CDR3 is TGTGCCAGCAGCCAAGATAGACAGGGGGCCGATGAGCAGTTCTTC.

This sequence joins TRBV3-1 (or the pseudogene TRBV3-2) and TRBJ1-1; D unresolved. Trimming removed 5 bases from V and 5 bases from J, with 9 bases in between. The V gene's germline CDR1 is LGHDT and CDR2 YNNKEL (reference sequence). This CDR3 is 12 amino acids long. The CDR3 reads CASSGHSTEAFF. The CDR3 DNA reads as TGTGCCAGCAGCGGCCACAGTACTGAAGCTTTCTTT.

The gene calls are TRBV11-1 and TRBJ2-5; 10 bases are shared with TRBD2. Germline V lookup: CDR1 SGHAT, CDR2 FQDESV (reference sequence). Trimming removed 5 bases from V and 2 bases from J; junction bases left unmatched: 5. The CDR3 sequence is 15 residues long. The CDR3 here is CASSPSLAGQETQYF. The CDR3 bases are TGTGCCAGCAGCCCGTCACTAGCGGGGCAAGAGACCCAGTACTTC. Drawing the rest from reference TRBV11-1 and TRBJ2-5, the complete variable domain is EAEVAQSPRYKITEKSQAVAFWCDPISGHATLYWYRQILGQGPELLVQFQDESVVDDSQLPKDRFSAERLKGVDSTLKIQPAELGDSAMYLCASSPSLAGQETQYFGPGTRLLVL.

This clone occurred once. The chain recombines TRBV9 with TRBJ1-2; the match to TRBD1 covers 9 bases. Unmatched junction bases numbered 6, after V lost 2 bases and J lost 1 base. CDR1 SGDLS and CDR2 YYNGEE come from the germline V gene. CDR3 length: 16 amino acids. The CDR3 region has the DNA TGTGCCAGCAGCGTGTCGGACAGGGGATTTAACTATGGCTACACCTTC. Its translation: CASSVSDRGFNYGYTF.

This chain connects TRBV29-1 to TRBJ2-1; TRBD1 might be the D (5 bases). Between the trimmed V and J ends, which lost 6 bases and 9 bases, there was a span of 18 bases. The germline CDR1 and CDR2 sequences are SQVTM and ANQGSEA. CDR3 length: 13 residues. CDR3 region: CSVWSQGWGEQFF. DNA for the CDR3: TGCAGCGTCTGGTCCCAGGGATGGGGTGAGCAGTTCTTC.

The genes are TRBV7-2 and TRBJ1-2; unclear D gene. Trimming removed 5 bases from V and 7 bases from J, with 11 bases in between. Germline CDR1 and CDR2: SGHTA and FQGNSA. The CDR3 sequence is 12 residues long. CDR3 residues: CASSLEIGGYTF. As DNA, the CDR3 is TGTGCCAGCAGCCTAGAGATCGGTGGCTACACCTTC.

V and J are TRBV12-3 or TRBV12-4 and TRBJ1-1, with 10 bases lining up with TRBD1. V lost 5 bases and J lost 5; bases outside the gene matches: 2. The length of the CDR3 is 13 residues. The CDR3 DNA follows: TGTGCCAGCAGTGACAGGGGGCTAACTGAAGCTTTCTTT. This translates into CASSDRGLTEAFF.

In its sample, this clone was seen once. V is TRBV5-6 and J is TRBJ1-5; the match to TRBD1 covers 7 bases. J lost 7 bases, V lost 2 bases, and 6 bases had no gene match. Germline CDR1 reads SGHDT; CDR2 reads YYEEEE. The CDR3 consists of 14 residues. The CDR3 DNA reads as TGTGCCAGCAGCTTAGGACAGGTCAACCAGCCCCAGCATTTT. Translation gives CASSLGQVNQPQHF.